Sequencing of this T cell receptor (beta chain) was carried out in a study of T cell clonality in common variable immunodeficiency. Some clones are missing from TCRdb's copy, which holds only in-frame ones; the method was immunoSEQ multiplex PCR. Singletons are absent from the sample, which has about 18,000 clones. Of note for this clone: The antigen is undetermined. The CDR3 end lies 3 residues beyond the end of the read and is filled in from the germline J gene.

Overall study findings and caveats: Common variable immunodeficiency TCR beta sequences reportedly had fewer deletions and N-nucleotide insertions.

Between the trimmed V and J ends, which lost 3 bases and 2 bases, there was a span of 16 bases. The germline V gene encodes CDR1 SNHLY and CDR2 FYNNEI. This CDR3 is built from 16 residues. This receptor was taken from a human donor with common variable immunodeficiency. Source material: peripheral blood mononuclear cells. V gene TRBV2 combines with J gene TRBJ1-1, with D perhaps TRBD1 (5 bases). The sequenced CDR3 bases are TGTGCCAGCAGTGACGGCGACAGATTGGGAAACACTGAA. Amino acids: CASSDGDRLGNTE. The whole CDR3 region reads CASSDGDRLGNTEAFF.